The 28 T cell receptor beta chains below come from one sample, sequenced in a study of CD8 T cells in ankylosing spondylitis. Whole-study findings and limits: One TCR beta motif, made up of several highly homologous variants, appeared characteristic of ankylosing spondylitis blood.

TCRdb independently ran MiXCR on the 5' RACE reads; one entry per CDR3 protein. The data show more than 400,000 distinct CDR3 sequences, with about 5.2% seen just once and under 4.5% held by the top ten. Their antigen targets remain unknown. The sample was blood, either unsorted or a sorted T cell fraction (not recorded which). These receptors were collected from a male donor with ankylosing spondylitis.

V gene TRBV6-5 combines with J gene TRBJ2-2; D is possibly TRBD1 (6 bases). V was trimmed by 2 bases and J by 0 bases, leaving 7 bases between them. Germline values: CDR1 MNHEY, CDR2 SVGAGI. This CDR3 has 15 amino acids. CDR3 coding DNA: TGTGCCAGCAGTTACCGGACAGCGAACACCGGGGAGCTGTTTTTT. This encodes CASSYRTANTGELFF.

This clonotype has a count of ten or more. The V and J genes are TRBV27 and TRBJ2-1; D uncertain. V was cut by 3 bases and J by 2 bases, with 11 bases left in between. The V gene's germline CDR1 is MNHEY and CDR2 SMNVEV (reference sequence). The CDR3 contains 15 residues. This CDR3 is CASSLAASTYNEQFF. The CDR3 bases are TGTGCCAGCAGTTTGGCAGCTTCCACCTACAATGAGCAGTTCTTC.

This clonotype was picked up many times. The gene calls are TRBV15 and TRBJ1-5; no clear D. The V end was cut by 5 bases, the J end by 9 bases, with 8 bases between. CDR1 and CDR2 from the germline V gene are LNHNV and YYDKDF (reference sequence). This CDR3 region has 11 residues. CDR3 loop: CATSQEGPQHF. DNA of the CDR3: TGTGCCACCAGCCAGGAGGGGCCCCAGCATTTT.

This clonotype has only a few counts. The genes are TRBV20-1 and TRBJ2-1; perhaps TRBD1 as D (6 bases). V was shortened by 0 bases and J by 4 bases, with 7 bases between the two germline ends. Germline V gives CDR1 DFQATT, CDR2 SNEGSKA (reference sequence). The CDR3 loop spans 13 amino acids. CDR3 coding DNA: TGCAGTGCTAGAGAGGGACATTACAATGAGCAGTTCTTC. Its protein is CSAREGHYNEQFF.

This clonotype was detected many times. This chain connects TRBV7-8 to TRBJ1-5; no clear D. The germline V gene has CDR1 SGHVS and CDR2 FQNEAQ. The CDR3 is 17 amino acids. Between the trimmed V and J ends, which lost 1 base and 3 bases, there was a span of 16 bases. CDR3: CASSLGGSGQFNQPQHF. Written as DNA, the CDR3 is TGTGCCAGCAGCTTAGGGGGATCTGGGCAGTTCAATCAGCCCCAGCATTTT.

This clonotype was picked up many times. This sequence joins TRBV9 and TRBJ1-1; the D gene is possibly TRBD1 (6 bases). CDR1 SGDLS and CDR2 YYNGEE come from the germline V gene. The CDR3 sequence is 15 residues long. V dropped 3 bases and J dropped 5 bases, with 17 bases sitting between them. CDR3 coding DNA: TGTGCCAGCAGCGCCTTACAGGGTGTCTTTACTGAAGCTTTCTTT. Protein: CASSALQGVFTEAFF.

The chain recombines TRBV4-3 with TRBJ2-1, with no clear D. The CDR3 runs to 15 residues. V lost 0 bases and J lost 4, with 10 bases in between. From germline, CDR1 is LGHNA and CDR2 YSLEER. For the CDR3, the DNA is TGCGCCAGCAGCCAAGACGGATACCTTTACAATGAGCAGTTCTTC. Its protein is CASSQDGYLYNEQFF.

This clonotype was seen many times. The genes are TRBV20-1 and TRBJ2-7, with a tentative D call TRBD2 (7 bases). The V end lost 6 bases, the J end lost 0 bases, and 9 bases lay between the germline ends. Per germline, CDR1 DFQATT and CDR2 SNEGSKA (reference sequence). This CDR3 has 12 amino acids. CDR3 sequence: CSAGGHSYEQYF. The CDR3 coding sequence is TGCAGTGCCGGGGGGCACTCCTACGAGCAGTACTTC.

This clonotype has only one observation. A much larger clone differs from this one at a single base, so this may be a read error. The chain recombines TRBV11-2 with TRBJ2-2; D assignment may be TRBD1 or TRBD2 (6 bases each). Germline CDR1 and CDR2: SGHAT and FQNNGV. This CDR3 is 19 amino acids long. The CDR3 DNA follows: TGTGCCAGCATCTTAGAGGGTAGATGGGCGGGACAGAACACCGGGGAGCTGTTTTTT. Translated: CASILEGRWAGQNTGELFF.

This clonotype has at least ten counts. The chain has TRBV11-2 and TRBJ2-7; perhaps TRBD2 as D (7 bases). Per the germline V gene, CDR1 is SGHAT and CDR2 is FQNNGV. The CDR3 contains 15 residues. V was cut by 6 bases and J by 5 bases, with 20 bases left in between. This chain's CDR3 is CASSPLGGRIHEQYF. As DNA, the CDR3 is TGTGCCAGCAGTCCCCTCGGGGGGCGTATCCACGAGCAGTACTTC.

In its sample, this clonotype was seen a few times. The chain links TRBV4-3 to TRBJ2-7; 10 bases line up with TRBD1. This CDR3 spans 16 amino acids. The germline CDR1 and CDR2 sequences are LGHNA and YSLEER. Trimming at V came to 1 base and at J to 2 bases, leaving 5 bases not matched to a gene. The CDR3: CASSQVSGTGAYEQYF. The CDR3 nucleotides are TGCGCCAGCAGCCAAGTCTCCGGGACAGGGGCCTACGAGCAGTACTTC.

The table lists this clonotype with many counts. The CDR3 reads CASSAPGGEPLEQFF. CDR3 DNA sequence: TGTGCCAGCAGCGCCCCCGGGGGCGAGCCCCTCGAGCAGTTCTTC. The chain employs TRBV9 and TRBJ2-1; D might be TRBD1 or TRBD2, each matching 6 bases. With 3 bases removed from V and 10 bases from J, the gap between germline ends came to 20 bases. The CDR3 loop spans 15 amino acids. Germline V gene sequence: CDR1 SGDLS, CDR2 YYNGEE. Combining the CDR3 with reference TRBV9 and TRBJ2-1 gives the whole variable domain DSGVTQTPKHLITATGQRVTLRCSPRSGDLSVYWYQQSLDQGLQFLIQYYNGEERAKGNILERFSAQQFPDLHSELNLSSLELGDSALYFCASSAPGGEPLEQFFGPGTRLTVL.

This clonotype was counted ten times or more. The chain is built from TRBV4-3 and TRBJ1-4; TRBD1 matches 7 bases. With V trimmed by 1 base and J by 1 base, 9 bases remained unmatched. The CDR3 sequence is 18 residues long. Germline V CDR1 and CDR2: LGHNA, YSLEER. CDR3 in amino acids: CASSQVWGQRKTNEKLFF. The CDR3 coding sequence is TGCGCCAGCAGCCAAGTTTGGGGACAGCGGAAAACTAATGAAAAACTGTTTTTT.

Only a few counts were recorded for this clonotype. The chain carries TRBV20-1 and TRBJ2-7; D may be TRBD1 (5 bases). The germline gives CDR1 DFQATT, CDR2 SNEGSKA (reference sequence). The CDR3 length is 11 residues. Trimming cost V 3 bases and J 7 bases, with 10 bases left between them. The CDR3 loop is CSARTANEQYF. The CDR3 nucleotides read TGCAGTGCTAGGACAGCCAATGAGCAGTACTTC.

J is TRBJ2-5 and V is TRBV7-2, with TRBD2 matching over 12 bases. Germline V CDR1 and CDR2: SGHTA, FQGNSA. The CDR3 covers 16 residues. The ends lost 3 bases at V and 1 base at J; junction bases unmatched: 3. The chain's CDR3 is CASSFQTSGGQETQYF. The DNA for the CDR3 is TGTGCCAGCAGCTTCCAGACTAGCGGGGGCCAAGAGACCCAGTACTTC.

The chain carries TRBV3-1 and TRBJ2-1; D remains ambiguous. Germline V gene data show CDR1 as LGHDT and CDR2 as YNNKEL (reference sequence). The CDR3 consists of 12 residues. Deletions cut 1 base from V and 10 bases from J, with 8 bases between. The CDR3 is CASSQGPGEQFF. CDR3 nucleotides: TGTGCCAGCAGCCAAGGTCCCGGGGAGCAGTTCTTC.

There are many counts of this clonotype. The V call is TRBV7-2, the J call TRBJ1-2, with D maybe TRBD1 (6 bases). Germline CDR1 is SGHTA and CDR2 is FQGNSA. The CDR3 loop spans 15 amino acids. V lost 1 base to trimming and J lost 3 bases, with 12 bases between them. Written as DNA, the CDR3 is TGTGCCAGCAGCTTAGTGCCGGACAGCCACTATGGCTACACCTTC. Amino acid sequence: CASSLVPDSHYGYTF.

This clonotype was recorded many times. The genes are TRBV5-1 and TRBJ2-2; D is ambiguous. The CDR3 is 12 amino acids. Germline CDR1 and CDR2: SGHRS and YFSETQ. V was shortened by 4 bases and J by 8 bases, with 9 bases between the two germline ends. The CDR3 protein is CASSPDVGELFF. The DNA for the CDR3 is TGCGCCAGCAGCCCCGATGTGGGGGAGCTGTTTTTT.

There are many counts of this clonotype. The chain is built from TRBV25-1 and TRBJ2-1, with 10 positions matching TRBD1. Germline assignment: CDR1 MGHDK and CDR2 SYGVNS. CDR3 length: 19 amino acids. The ends lost 3 bases at V and 2 bases at J; junction bases unmatched: 13. The CDR3 sequence: CASSDSLLDRGPPYNEQFF. The CDR3 region has the DNA TGTGCCAGCAGTGACTCCCTGCTCGACAGGGGGCCTCCCTACAATGAGCAGTTCTTC. Supplemented by reference TRBV25-1 and TRBJ2-1, the full variable domain reads EADIYQTPRYLVIGTGKKITLECSQTMGHDKMYWYQQDPGMELHLIHYSYGVNSTEKGDLSSESTVSRIRTEHFPLTLESARPSHTSQYLCASSDSLLDRGPPYNEQFFGPGTRLTVL.

A remark on this clonotype: One junction end disagrees with the germline gene, perhaps due to a read error. The chain recombines TRBV7-2 with TRBJ1-2; D uncertain. The CDR3 totals 13 residues. Germline lookup yields CDR1 SGHTA and CDR2 FQGNSA. CDR3: CASSLVYLGRPSF. CDR3 nucleotide sequence: TGTGCCAGCAGCTTAGTGTATTTGGGTCGTCCCTCTTTC.

This clonotype was seen at least ten times. CDR3 nucleotide sequence: TGCGCCAGCAGCCGCGGGACAGGGGGCTATGGCTACACCTTC. It is translated as CASSRGTGGYGYTF. The genes are TRBV4-3 and TRBJ1-2; the match to TRBD1 covers 11 bases. Per germline, CDR1 LGHNA and CDR2 YSLEER. V dropped 4 bases and J dropped 4; count of bases not matched to a gene: 2. The CDR3 has 14 residues.

This clonotype was observed at least ten times. The chain combines TRBV10-3 with TRBJ1-1, with D possibly TRBD1 on 6 matching bases. Trimming removed 0 bases at V and 5 bases at J, with 10 bases between. The germline gives CDR1 ENHRY, CDR2 SYGVKD. CDR3 size: 14 residues. The DNA of the CDR3 is TGTGCCATCAGTGAGTCGGGGCAGGGGACTGAAGCTTTCTTT. It translates to CAISESGQGTEAFF.

This clonotype occurred many times. The DNA for the CDR3 is TGTGCCTCCGCCTGGGGCCATGATCAGCCCCAGCATTTT. It specifies CASAWGHDQPQHF. The chain employs TRBV7-6 and TRBJ1-5; the D gene is possibly TRBD1 (5 bases). Per germline, CDR1 SGHVS and CDR2 FNYEAQ. V shed 11 bases and J shed 5 bases, with 16 bases lying between them. CDR3 length equals 13 residues.

This clonotype was detected a few times. In nucleotides, the CDR3 is TGTGCCAGCAGCCGGGAGGGAGCCGGGGAGCTGTTTTTT. Its translation: CASSREGAGELFF. V is TRBV3-1 and J is TRBJ2-2, with 7 nucleotides matching TRBD2. Germline loops: CDR1 LGHDT, CDR2 YNNKEL (reference sequence). The CDR3 sequence is 13 residues long. V lost 4 bases and J lost 6; bases outside the gene matches: 2.

This clonotype was detected ten times or more. The rearrangement links TRBV5-1 to TRBJ2-6; weak D call: TRBD2 (5 bases). This CDR3 has 16 amino acids. Looked up from germline, CDR1 is SGHRS and CDR2 is YFSETQ. The V and J ends lost 1 base and 0 bases respectively, with 8 bases between them. The CDR3 DNA sequence: TGCGCCAGCAGCTTGTCGGGGAACTCTGGGGCCAACGTCCTGACTTTC. Protein: CASSLSGNSGANVLTF.

With regard to this clonotype: This may come from a read error, since a much larger clone is one base off. This sequence joins TRBV10-2 and TRBJ2-2; 7 nucleotides match TRBD2. Germline CDR1 is WSHSY and CDR2 is SAAADI. The CDR3 has 16 amino acids. V lost 4 bases, J lost 4 bases, and 9 bases stayed unmatched. The CDR3 DNA follows: TGCGCCAGCAGTGGCTGGCTAGCGGTGGGCACCGGGGAGCTGTTTTTT. Its protein is CASSGWLAVGTGELFF.

This clonotype was counted many times. The V call is TRBV7-2, the J call TRBJ2-6, with 7 bases fitting TRBD1. This CDR3 is built from 15 residues. The ends lost 6 bases at V and 3 bases at J; junction bases unmatched: 5. Germline assignment: CDR1 SGHTA and CDR2 FQGNSA. CDR3 DNA: TGTGCCAGCAGTCGAGGGACAGATGGGGCCAACGTCCTGACTTTC. Protein: CASSRGTDGANVLTF. Drawing the rest from reference TRBV7-2 and TRBJ2-6, the complete variable domain is GAGVSQSPSNKVTEKGKDVELRCDPISGHTALYWYRQSLGQGLEFLIYFQGNSAPDKSGLPSDRFSAERTGGSVSTLTIQRTQQEDSAVYLCASSRGTDGANVLTFGAGSRLTVL.

This clonotype was counted many times. The rearrangement links TRBV5-1 to TRBJ2-1, with D perhaps matching TRBD2 (6 bases). V lost 1 base and J lost 4, with 18 bases in between. In germline, CDR1 is SGHRS, CDR2 YFSETQ. The CDR3 has 17 amino acids. The CDR3 sequence: CASSLLSAGRVYNEQFF. The CDR3 DNA sequence: TGCGCCAGCAGCTTGTTATCGGCGGGAAGAGTTTACAATGAGCAGTTCTTC.